This T cell receptor beta chain was profiled in a study of cytomegalovirus exposure and HLA in healthy donors. V gave up 5 bases and J gave up 4 bases; unmatched junction bases: 7. The CDR3 contains 16 residues. The germline CDR1 and CDR2 sequences are SGHNT and YENEEA. Primers for the PCR totalled 60 Vbeta and 13 Jbeta. Profiling relied on immunoSEQ multiplex PCR, and the TCRdb table lists in-frame clones only, not all of them. The sample holds about 230,000 clones, roughly 89% seen once. The chain carries TRBV11-3 and TRBJ2-1; 11 nucleotides align to TRBD2. Sequenced input: PBMCs. The receptor comes from a woman between 18 and 29 years old in good health and CMV-seronegative. DNA of the CDR3: TGTGCCAGCAGCGGAGAGACTAGCGGGATTTACAATGAGCAGTTCTTC. As protein: CASSGETSGIYNEQFF.